This entry is about one TCR beta chain. The antigen this receptor binds is unknown. Base qualities are missing; no much larger clone stands one base away. The iRepertoire nested amplicon-rescue multiplex PCR (arm-PCR) platform was used to amplify TCR alpha and beta CDR3 regions from RNA. The input for one-step reverse transcription and amplification was about 90-450 ng of tissue mRNA or PBMC total RNA. Following bead purification, Illumina adapters were added by a secondary multiplex PCR, and the libraries were gel-purified between 200 and 400 bp. Demultiplexing relied on internal 6-nucleotide barcodes carried by the libraries. The libraries were sequenced on an Illumina MiSeq using 2x220 or 2x250 nucleotide paired-end reads. The paper's data handling went like this. Paired reads were merged with FLASH 1.2.11 and aligned to the GRCh37 human genome with BWA-MEM before extracting TRA and TRB reads. V and J assignment used an IMGT-derived reference of cassette sequences and CDR3 motifs that included pseudogenes. Reads were translated in three frames, and productive CDR3s were defined as those with a C...FGXG motif and no stop codons. Unique combinations of V-J cassette pair and CDR3 amino acid sequence were defined as clonotypes. Reads were filtered by Hamming distance, thresholded by each sample's sequence error rate in mapped regions. The public reads were quality trimmed at Q25 with fastp and then assembled into clones with MiXCR by TCRdb, keeping productive beta chains. Identical CDR3 protein sequences are pooled into one entry, listed with their most common genes and DNA. The V and J calls shown here were made by TCRdb, not taken from the authors' results. In this sample the table shows under 200,000 distinct CDR3 sequences, 43% of which occur a single time. Clones ranked in the top ten supply under 6.5% of the sample.

The source of the sample is a study of glioma-infiltrating T cells (dated by TCRdb to 2016 to 2017). At the level of the whole study: Glioma tissue, non-neoplastic brain tissue and matched peripheral blood mononuclear cells were used as sources from which TCR alpha- and beta-chain repertoires were sequenced. To gauge divergence between tissue and blood T-cell populations, every tissue-infiltrating repertoire was compared against the peripheral blood repertoire from the same patient. The paired cohort comprised three low-grade glioma patients, 7 or 8 primary glioblastoma patients and three non-glioma patients contributing non-neoplastic brain tissue. Results and caveats for the whole study, not just this receptor: The group comparisons were based on small numbers of patients: three non-neoplastic, three low-grade glioma and seven or eight glioblastoma patients. In non-neoplastic patients, VJ-independent divergence between tissue and blood fell below expectation, whereas in all gliomas, and especially in low-grade gliomas, the divergence rose above expectation. Very few CDR3 sequences were found to be shared between tissue and blood, and this scarcity was attributed to high CDR3 diversity and limited sampling.

The germline V gene encodes CDR1 SGHNT and CDR2 YYREEE (reference sequence). V is cut by 0 bases and J by 4 bases, and the space between the germline ends is 10 bases. The CDR3 goes from the cysteine to the phenylalanine over 14 residues. The read is trimmed to its CDR3 DNA, 42 bases read in frame from base 1. Source material: glioma tissue, nonneoplastic brain tissue, or PBMCs (not recorded which). The receptor comes from a human donor with low-grade glioma or glioblastoma, undergoing nonglioma brain surgery, or in good health (not recorded which). The rearrangement combines TRBV5-4 with TRBJ1-1; the D gene assignment is ambiguous. The nucleotide sequence is TGTGCCAGCAGCTTGGCGGTGAGAGGCACTGAAGCTTTCTTT. It translates to CASSLAVRGTEAFF.